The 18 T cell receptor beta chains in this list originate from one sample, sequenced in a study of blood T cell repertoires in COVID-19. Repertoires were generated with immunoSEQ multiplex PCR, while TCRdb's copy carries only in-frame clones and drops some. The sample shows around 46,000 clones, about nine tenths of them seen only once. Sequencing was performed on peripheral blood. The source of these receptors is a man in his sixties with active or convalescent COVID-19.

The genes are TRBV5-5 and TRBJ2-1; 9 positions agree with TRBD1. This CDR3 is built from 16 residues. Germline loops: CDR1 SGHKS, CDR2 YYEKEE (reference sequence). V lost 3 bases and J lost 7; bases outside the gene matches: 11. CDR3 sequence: CASSSQLQGAWNEQFF. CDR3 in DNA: TGTGCCAGCAGCTCTCAATTACAGGGGGCCTGGAATGAGCAGTTCTTC. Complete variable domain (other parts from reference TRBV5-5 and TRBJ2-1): DAGVTQSPTHLIKTRGQQVTLRCSPISGHKSVSWYQQVLGQGPQFIFQYYEKEERGRGNFPDRFSARQFPNYSSELNVNALLLGDSALYLCASSSQLQGAWNEQFFGPGTRLTVL.

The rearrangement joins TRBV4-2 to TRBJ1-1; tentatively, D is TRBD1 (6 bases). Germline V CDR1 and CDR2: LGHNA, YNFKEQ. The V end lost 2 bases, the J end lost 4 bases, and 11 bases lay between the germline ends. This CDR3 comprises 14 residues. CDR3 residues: CASSQQIGGTEAFF. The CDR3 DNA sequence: TGTGCCAGCAGCCAACAAATAGGGGGCACTGAAGCTTTCTTT.

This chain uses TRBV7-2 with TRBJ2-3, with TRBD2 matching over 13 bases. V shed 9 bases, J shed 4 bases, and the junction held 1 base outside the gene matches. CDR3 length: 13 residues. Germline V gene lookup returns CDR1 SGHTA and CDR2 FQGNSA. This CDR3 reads CASTSGGADTQYF. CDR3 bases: TGTGCCAGTACTAGCGGGGGGGCAGATACGCAGTATTTT.

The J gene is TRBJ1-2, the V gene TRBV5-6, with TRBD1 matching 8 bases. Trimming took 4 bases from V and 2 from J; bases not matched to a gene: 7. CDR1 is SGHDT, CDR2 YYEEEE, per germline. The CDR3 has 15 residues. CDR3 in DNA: TGTGCCAGCAGCCCATGGGACAGGAGGAACTATGGCTACACCTTC. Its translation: CASSPWDRRNYGYTF.

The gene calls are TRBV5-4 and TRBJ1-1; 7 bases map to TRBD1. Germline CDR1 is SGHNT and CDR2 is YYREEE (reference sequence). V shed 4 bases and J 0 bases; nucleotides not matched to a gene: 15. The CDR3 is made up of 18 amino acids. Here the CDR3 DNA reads TGTGCCAGCAGCCCACCCCAAACGACAGGGCACATGAACACTGAAGCTTTCTTT. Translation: CASSPPQTTGHMNTEAFF.

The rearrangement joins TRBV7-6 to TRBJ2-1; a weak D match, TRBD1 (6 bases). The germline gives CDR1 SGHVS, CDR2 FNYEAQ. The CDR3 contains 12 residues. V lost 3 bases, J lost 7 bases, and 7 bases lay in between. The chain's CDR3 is CASSFGTNEQFF. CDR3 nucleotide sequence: TGTGCCAGCAGCTTTGGGACAAATGAGCAGTTCTTC.

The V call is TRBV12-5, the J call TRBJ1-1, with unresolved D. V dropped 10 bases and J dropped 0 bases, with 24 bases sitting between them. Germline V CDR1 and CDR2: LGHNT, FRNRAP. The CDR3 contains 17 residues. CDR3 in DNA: TGTGCTACAGTTTTTGACTTAGAAGGCTCCCTGAACACTGAAGCTTTCTTT. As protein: CATVFDLEGSLNTEAFF.

In nucleotides, the CDR3 is TGTGCCAGCGCCGATGGACAGGGGGTGGGTCAGCCCCAGCATTTT. Its translation is CASADGQGVGQPQHF. This chain links TRBV3-1 (or the pseudogene TRBV3-2) with TRBJ1-5; 10 nucleotides align to TRBD1. The junction had 10 bases not matched to a gene; V was cut back by 8 bases and J by 6 bases. The CDR3 is 15 residues long. Germline assignment: CDR1 LGHDT and CDR2 YNNKEL (reference sequence).

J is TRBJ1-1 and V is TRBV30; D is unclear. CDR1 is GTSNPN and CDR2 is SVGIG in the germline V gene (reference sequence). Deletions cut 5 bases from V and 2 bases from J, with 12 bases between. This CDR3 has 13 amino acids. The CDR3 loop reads CAWALLRNTEAFF. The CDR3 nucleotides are TGTGCCTGGGCGCTCTTACGAAACACTGAAGCTTTCTTT.

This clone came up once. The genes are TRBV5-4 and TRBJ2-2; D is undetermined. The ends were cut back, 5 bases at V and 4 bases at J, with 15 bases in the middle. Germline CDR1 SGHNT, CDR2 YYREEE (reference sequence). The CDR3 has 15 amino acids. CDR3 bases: TGTGCCAGCAGTAGCTGGCGAGTTAGCACCGGGGAGCTGTTTTTT. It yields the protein CASSSWRVSTGELFF.

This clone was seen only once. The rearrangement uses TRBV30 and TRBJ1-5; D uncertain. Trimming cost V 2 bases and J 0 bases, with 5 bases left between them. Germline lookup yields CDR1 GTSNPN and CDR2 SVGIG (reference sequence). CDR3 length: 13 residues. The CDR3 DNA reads TGTGCCTGGAGTCCTACTAGCAATCAGCCCCAGCATTTT. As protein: CAWSPTSNQPQHF.

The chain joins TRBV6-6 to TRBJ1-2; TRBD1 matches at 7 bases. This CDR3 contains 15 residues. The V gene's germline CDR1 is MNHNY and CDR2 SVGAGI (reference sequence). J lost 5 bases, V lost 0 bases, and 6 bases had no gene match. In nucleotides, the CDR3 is TGTGCCAGCAGTTACTCGAGGGGGCTGGTATATGGCTACACCTTC. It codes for CASSYSRGLVYGYTF.

CDR3 loop: CASSIMGGSPLHF. The CDR3 bases are TGTGCCAGTAGTATAATGGGGGGTTCACCCCTCCACTTT. The gene calls are TRBV19 and TRBJ1-6; D might be TRBD1 (5 bases). Per the germline V gene, CDR1 is LNHDA and CDR2 is SQIVND (reference sequence). The CDR3 runs to 13 residues. V lost 2 bases and J lost 9, with 8 bases in between.

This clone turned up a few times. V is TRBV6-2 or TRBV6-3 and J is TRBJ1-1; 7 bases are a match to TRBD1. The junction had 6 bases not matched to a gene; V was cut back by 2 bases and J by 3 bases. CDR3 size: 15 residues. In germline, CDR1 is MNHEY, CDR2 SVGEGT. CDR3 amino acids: CASSYGWDSDTEAFF. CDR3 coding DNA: TGTGCCAGCAGTTACGGATGGGACAGCGACACTGAAGCTTTCTTT.

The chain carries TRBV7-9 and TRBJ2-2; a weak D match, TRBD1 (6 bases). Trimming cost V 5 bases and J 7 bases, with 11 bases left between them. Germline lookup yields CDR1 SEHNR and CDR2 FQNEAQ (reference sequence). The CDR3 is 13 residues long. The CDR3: CASSRDNGGELFF. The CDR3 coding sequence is TGTGCCAGCAGCCGGGACAACGGCGGGGAGCTGTTTTTT.

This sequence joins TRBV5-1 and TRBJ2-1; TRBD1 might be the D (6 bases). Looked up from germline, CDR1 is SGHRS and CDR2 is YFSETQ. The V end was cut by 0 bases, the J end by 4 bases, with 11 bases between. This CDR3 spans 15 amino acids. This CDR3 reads CASSLDGTNYNEQFF. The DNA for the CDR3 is TGCGCCAGCAGCTTGGACGGGACAAATTACAATGAGCAGTTCTTC.

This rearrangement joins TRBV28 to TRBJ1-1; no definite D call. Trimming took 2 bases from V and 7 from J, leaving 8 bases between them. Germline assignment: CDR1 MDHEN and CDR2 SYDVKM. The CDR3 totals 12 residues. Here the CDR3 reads CASSLPRYEAFF. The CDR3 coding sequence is TGTGCCAGCAGTTTACCACGGTATGAAGCTTTCTTT. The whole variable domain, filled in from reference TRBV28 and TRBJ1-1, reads DVKVTQSSRYLVKRTGEKVFLECVQDMDHENMFWYRQDPGLGLRLIYFSYDVKMKEKGDIPEGYSVSREKKERFSLILESASTNQTSMYLCASSLPRYEAFFGQGTRLTVV.

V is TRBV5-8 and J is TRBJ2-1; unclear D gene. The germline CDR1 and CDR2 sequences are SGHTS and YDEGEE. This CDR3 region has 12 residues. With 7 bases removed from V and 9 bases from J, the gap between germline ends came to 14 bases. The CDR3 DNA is TGTGCCAGCCGCCCAAGGAGAGGTGAGCAGTTCTTC. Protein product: CASRPRRGEQFF.